This T cell receptor (beta chain) was captured in a study of tumor-infiltrating lymphocytes in primary liver carcinoma. Study information: Spanning 30 to 69 years of age, the patients were men and women.

Starting from approximately 470 ng of total RNA, TCR beta cDNA was produced with a primer in the constant region. Libraries covering TCR beta were generated through three nested multiplex PCR rounds (using a slightly modified ARM-PCR). Use of TRBV1-TRBV30 forward primers with a C-beta reverse primer characterized the first two PCR rounds, which lasted about 10 cycles each. One entry per CDR3 protein, called by TCRdb with MiXCR from the multiplex PCR reads. The sample includes some 40,000 distinct CDR3 sequences, roughly 75% seen only once; the top ten take 35% to 45%. Between roughly 17 and 30 mg of unsorted bulk tissue served as the source from which RNA and DNA were co-extracted. Chronic HBV infection affected patients, none of whom had received treatment. CDR3 length: 17 residues. Germline values: CDR1 SGHTS, CDR2 YDEGEE. Deletions cut 0 bases from V and 2 bases from J, with 18 bases between. This clonotype showed up many times.

V usage is TRBV5-8 and J usage is TRBJ2-7, with D possibly TRBD2 on 6 matching bases. This receptor was identified in a man aged 35-49 years with primary liver carcinoma and hepatitis B virus infection. Source material: tumor-adjacent normal liver tissue. The DNA of the CDR3 is TGTGCCAGCAGCTTGGTCCCGCGTAGCGGAGGGGCCTACGAGCAGTACTTC. Amino acids: CASSLVPRSGGAYEQYF.